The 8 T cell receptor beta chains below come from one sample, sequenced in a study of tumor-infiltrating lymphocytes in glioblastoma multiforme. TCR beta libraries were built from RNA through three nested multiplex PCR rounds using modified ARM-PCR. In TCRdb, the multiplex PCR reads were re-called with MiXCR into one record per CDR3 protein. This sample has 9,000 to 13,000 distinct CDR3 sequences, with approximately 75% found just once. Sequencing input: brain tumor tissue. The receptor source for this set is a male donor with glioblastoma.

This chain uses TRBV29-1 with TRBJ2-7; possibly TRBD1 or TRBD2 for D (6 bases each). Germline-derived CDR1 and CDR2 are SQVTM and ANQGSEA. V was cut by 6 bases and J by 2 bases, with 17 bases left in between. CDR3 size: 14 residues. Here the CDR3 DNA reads TGCAGCGTATCGGACAGCGGAGGGACCTACGAGCAGTACTTC. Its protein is CSVSDSGGTYEQYF.

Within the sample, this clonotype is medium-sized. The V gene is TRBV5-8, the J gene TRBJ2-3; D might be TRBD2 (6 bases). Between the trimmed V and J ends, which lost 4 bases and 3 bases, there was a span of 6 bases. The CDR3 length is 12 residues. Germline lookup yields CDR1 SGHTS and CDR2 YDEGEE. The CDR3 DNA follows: TGTGCCAGCAGCCGGGGGACAGATACGCAGTATTTT. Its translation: CASSRGTDTQYF.

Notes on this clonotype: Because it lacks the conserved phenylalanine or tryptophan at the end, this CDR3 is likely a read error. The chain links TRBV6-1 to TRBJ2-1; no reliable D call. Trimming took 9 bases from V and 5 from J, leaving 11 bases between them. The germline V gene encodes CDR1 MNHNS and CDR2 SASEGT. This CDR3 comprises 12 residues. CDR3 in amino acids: CASQELNNEQFL. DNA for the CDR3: TGTGCCAGTCAAGAGTTGAACAATGAGCAGTTCTTG.

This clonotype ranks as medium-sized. CDR3 protein: CSARNLADKWEQYF. In nucleotides, the CDR3 is TGCAGTGCTAGAAACCTAGCGGATAAGTGGGAGCAGTACTTC. This rearrangement joins TRBV20-1 to TRBJ2-7, with 7 bases aligning to TRBD2. V gave up 2 bases and J gave up 7 bases; unmatched junction bases: 11. Per germline, CDR1 DFQATT and CDR2 SNEGSKA (reference sequence). CDR3 size: 14 residues.

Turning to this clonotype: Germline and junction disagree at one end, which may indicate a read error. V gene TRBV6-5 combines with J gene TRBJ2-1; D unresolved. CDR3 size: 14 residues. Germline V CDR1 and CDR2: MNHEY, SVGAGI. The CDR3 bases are TGTGTCAGCAGTTACGGGCCGGGCTTAGGTGAACAGTTCTTC. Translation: CVSSYGPGLGEQFF.

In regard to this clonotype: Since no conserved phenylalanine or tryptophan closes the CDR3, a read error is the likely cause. In DNA, the CDR3 is TGTGCCAGCAGCTGCGGGGCGAACAATGAGCAGTTCCTA. Amino acid sequence: CASSCGANNEQFL. This chain links TRBV11-3 with TRBJ2-1, with D maybe TRBD2 (6 bases). CDR3 length: 13 amino acids. CDR1 SGHNT and CDR2 YENEEA come from the germline V gene. Deletions cut 4 bases from V and 5 bases from J, with 9 bases between.

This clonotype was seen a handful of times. CDR3 sequence reads: CASSASKGTSGRYEQYF. In nucleotides, the CDR3 is TGTGCCAGCAGCGCATCCAAGGGGACTAGCGGGAGATACGAGCAGTACTTC. V usage is TRBV5-4 and J usage is TRBJ2-7; 14 bases fit TRBD2. The CDR3 is made up of 17 amino acids. Germline-derived CDR1 and CDR2 are SGHNT and YYREEE (reference sequence). V shed 4 bases and J 4 bases; nucleotides not matched to a gene: 10.

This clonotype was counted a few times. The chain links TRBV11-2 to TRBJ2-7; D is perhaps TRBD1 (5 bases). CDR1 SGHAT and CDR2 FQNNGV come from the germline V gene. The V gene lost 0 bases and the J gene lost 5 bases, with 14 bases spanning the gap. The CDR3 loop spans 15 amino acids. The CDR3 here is CASSLDPPGLNEQYF. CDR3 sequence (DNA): TGTGCCAGCAGCTTAGACCCGCCAGGGTTGAACGAGCAGTACTTC.